Each of the 32 T cell receptor beta chains below was sequenced from the same sample in a study of blood T cell repertoires in COVID-19. Here immunoSEQ multiplex PCR was the method, and the copy in TCRdb shows in-frame clones only, minus some. The sample consists of 95,000 or so clones, 84% of them appearing once. Sequenced material: peripheral blood. These TCRs come from a human donor in a cohort sampled during active COVID-19.

This clone appeared a few times. The J gene is TRBJ1-1, the V gene TRBV11-2; D is unresolved. The CDR3 spans 14 residues. V gave up 5 bases and J gave up 0 bases, with 10 bases separating them. The germline gives CDR1 SGHAT, CDR2 FQNNGV. The CDR3 is CASSLIDLNTEAFF. In DNA form, the CDR3 reads TGTGCCAGCAGCCTGATAGATTTGAACACTGAAGCTTTCTTT.

V usage is TRBV6-2 or TRBV6-3 and J usage is TRBJ2-7, with D possibly TRBD1 on 5 matching bases. The CDR3 is 14 residues long. Germline-derived CDR1 and CDR2 are MNHEY and SVGEGT. Trimming left V 0 bases short and J 2 bases short, with 8 bases between. Here the CDR3 reads CASSYSVGAYEQYF. The CDR3 DNA is TGTGCCAGCAGTTACTCGGTAGGGGCCTACGAGCAGTACTTC.

The V and J genes are TRBV28 and TRBJ2-2; 9 bases fit TRBD1. This CDR3 spans 16 amino acids. Germline V gives CDR1 MDHEN, CDR2 SYDVKM. The V gene end was trimmed by 7 bases and the J gene end by 0 bases; junction bases not matched to a gene: 6. The CDR3 region is CASNQGQGSNTGELFF. The CDR3 DNA is TGTGCCAGCAACCAAGGACAGGGGTCGAACACCGGGGAGCTGTTTTTT.

This chain connects TRBV28 to TRBJ1-2; D gene ambiguous. V dropped 1 base and J dropped 4 bases, with 4 bases sitting between them. This CDR3 spans 12 amino acids. CDR1 is MDHEN and CDR2 is SYDVKM in the germline V gene. The CDR3 DNA sequence: TGTGCCAGCAGTTTATCAGTCTATGGCTACACCTTC. Its translation: CASSLSVYGYTF.

V usage is TRBV6-6 and J usage is TRBJ1-5; D not resolved. V lost 5 bases and J lost 7, with 21 bases in between. The V gene's germline CDR1 is MNHNY and CDR2 SVGAGI (reference sequence). This CDR3 is 16 amino acids long. CDR3 loop: CASSRRGGRLWQPQHF. The CDR3 DNA reads as TGTGCCAGCAGTCGTCGAGGAGGAAGGCTCTGGCAGCCCCAGCATTTT.

The chain uses TRBV28 and TRBJ2-2; 7 positions match TRBD1. The CDR3 consists of 14 residues. The V gene's germline CDR1 is MDHEN and CDR2 SYDVKM. After removal of 7 bases from V and 5 bases from J, the junction contained 7 bases not matched to a gene. CDR3 nucleotide sequence: TGTGCCAGCACTCCGGGACAGAGGACCGGGGAGCTGTTTTTT. As protein: CASTPGQRTGELFF.

This clone was seen a handful of times. The chain employs TRBV20-1 and TRBJ2-1; 7 positions agree with TRBD2. Germline V gene lookup returns CDR1 DFQATT and CDR2 SNEGSKA (reference sequence). This CDR3 contains 15 residues. Germline trimming cut 3 bases from V and 6 bases from J; bases unmatched to any gene: 11. CDR3 protein: CSASSPAGLSNEQFF. The CDR3 DNA sequence: TGCAGTGCTAGTTCCCCAGCGGGGCTCTCCAATGAGCAGTTCTTC.

This clone came up a few times. The chain has TRBV7-9 and TRBJ2-2; 8 nucleotides agree with TRBD1. Germline loops: CDR1 SEHNR, CDR2 FQNEAQ (reference sequence). The CDR3 spans 15 residues. V shed 5 bases, J shed 6 bases, and the junction held 8 bases outside the gene matches. CDR3 sequence (DNA): TGTGCCAGCAGCACCGGACAGGGTTGGTCCGGGGAGCTGTTTTTT. It specifies CASSTGQGWSGELFF.

This sequence joins TRBV19 and TRBJ2-5, with D tentatively TRBD2 (5 bases). This CDR3 has 16 amino acids. From germline, CDR1 is LNHDA and CDR2 SQIVND (reference sequence). The germline V and J ends were trimmed by 2 bases and 1 base, with 14 bases remaining between them. CDR3 DNA sequence: TGTGCCAGTAGTATACAGTCTGGGCTAGCCCAAGAGACCCAGTACTTC. Protein: CASSIQSGLAQETQYF. Complete variable domain (other parts from reference TRBV19 and TRBJ2-5): DGGITQSPKYLFRKEGQNVTLSCEQNLNHDAMYWYRQDPGQGLRLIYYSQIVNDFQKGDIAEGYSVSREKKESFPLTVTSAQKNPTAFYLCASSIQSGLAQETQYFGPGTRLLVL.

J is TRBJ2-7 and V is TRBV25-1; 7 bases fit TRBD1. Germline assignment: CDR1 MGHDK and CDR2 SYGVNS. The V gene end was trimmed by 1 base and the J gene end by 1 base; junction bases not matched to a gene: 4. The CDR3 has 15 residues. The CDR3 DNA is TGTGCCAGCAGTGAATCATACAGGGGTTCCTACGAGCAGTACTTC. Residues: CASSESYRGSYEQYF.

This chain uses TRBV7-8 with TRBJ2-2; 7 bases agree with TRBD1. The germline V gene has CDR1 SGHVS and CDR2 FQNEAQ. Unmatched junction bases numbered 9, after V lost 4 bases and J lost 7 bases. The length of the CDR3 is 15 residues. CDR3 coding DNA: TGTGCCAGCAGCTCCGCGGTGGCAGGGGGCGGGGAGCTGTTTTTT. Translated: CASSSAVAGGGELFF.

The rearrangement links TRBV4-1 to TRBJ2-6; D is possibly TRBD1 (7 bases). Germline V gives CDR1 MGHRA, CDR2 YSYEKL. The CDR3 spans 17 residues. V gave up 1 base and J gave up 0 bases, with 10 bases separating them. In DNA form, the CDR3 reads TGCGCCAGCAGCCAAGGACAGGGAGGCTCTGGGGCCAACGTCCTGACTTTC. Its protein is CASSQGQGGSGANVLTF.

In nucleotides, the CDR3 is TGCAGCGTTGTGGAGGGTTCCAATGAGCAGTTCTTC. It encodes CSVVEGSNEQFF. The V gene is TRBV29-1, the J gene TRBJ2-1, with a tentative D call TRBD2 (6 bases). Germline V gene sequence: CDR1 SQVTM, CDR2 ANQGSEA. V lost 4 bases, J lost 6 bases, and 10 bases lay in between. The CDR3 is made up of 12 amino acids.

The chain is built from TRBV6-2 or TRBV6-3 and TRBJ2-3; D is possibly TRBD2 (6 bases). V lost 2 bases and J lost 4, with 13 bases in between. Germline V gives CDR1 MNHEY, CDR2 SVGEGT. The CDR3 extends over 15 amino acids. The CDR3 loop reads CASSYGTFSPDTQYF. DNA of the CDR3: TGTGCCAGCAGTTACGGGACTTTTAGCCCAGATACGCAGTATTTT.

This clone was picked up a small number of times. CDR3 region: CASSPSGDTQYF. The CDR3 DNA follows: TGTGCCAGCAGCCCGAGCGGGGATACGCAGTATTTT. The rearrangement joins TRBV11-2 to TRBJ2-3; D perhaps matches TRBD2 (6 bases). The germline V gene has CDR1 SGHAT and CDR2 FQNNGV. Trimming took off 5 bases at V and 6 bases at J, with 9 bases between the two ends. The CDR3 loop spans 12 amino acids.

The chain links TRBV10-1 to TRBJ2-1, with TRBD2 matching over 10 bases. Germline CDR1 reads WNHNN; CDR2 reads SYGVQD (reference sequence). There are 14 residues in the CDR3. The ends lost 8 bases at V and 8 bases at J; junction bases unmatched: 9. CDR3 DNA: TGCGCCAGCGGGAAGCGGGAGGGGCCCGATGAGCAGTTCTTC. Translation: CASGKREGPDEQFF.

This chain links TRBV5-1 with TRBJ1-4; D remains unclear. The CDR3 runs to 17 residues. Trimming removed 5 bases from V and 0 bases from J, with 17 bases in between. Per the germline V gene, CDR1 is SGHRS and CDR2 is YFSETQ. The CDR3 sequence is CASSLMEQAATNEKLFF. In DNA form, the CDR3 reads TGCGCCAGCAGTTTAATGGAGCAAGCTGCAACTAATGAAAAACTGTTTTTT.

The chain has TRBV19 and TRBJ2-2, with D maybe TRBD1 (6 bases). CDR3 size: 12 residues. Germline V gene lookup returns CDR1 LNHDA and CDR2 SQIVND (reference sequence). The V and J ends lost 7 bases and 7 bases respectively, with 10 bases between them. This CDR3 reads CASTQGSGELFF. The CDR3 DNA follows: TGTGCCAGTACGCAGGGGAGCGGGGAGCTGTTTTTT. Looking up the rest from reference TRBV19 and TRBJ2-2 gives the full variable domain: DGGITQSPKYLFRKEGQNVTLSCEQNLNHDAMYWYRQDPGQGLRLIYYSQIVNDFQKGDIAEGYSVSREKKESFPLTVTSAQKNPTAFYLCASTQGSGELFFGEGSRLTVL.

This clone was seen once. The CDR3 nucleotides read TGTGCCAGCTCACCAAAGGACAGGGCCATCTACGAGCAGTACTTC. This encodes CASSPKDRAIYEQYF. The chain links TRBV18 to TRBJ2-7, with 8 bases fitting TRBD1. Germline V CDR1 and CDR2: KGHSH, LQKENI. This CDR3 is built from 15 residues. The V and J ends lost 2 bases and 3 bases, in that order; junction bases with no gene match: 6.

The chain couples TRBV3-1 (or the pseudogene TRBV3-2) to TRBJ2-3; D is unclear. Deletions cut 2 bases from V and 10 bases from J, with 7 bases between. The germline V gene has CDR1 LGHDT and CDR2 YNNKEL (reference sequence). This CDR3 spans 11 amino acids. This CDR3 reads CASSQLEAQYF. The CDR3 DNA is TGTGCCAGCAGCCAATTAGAAGCGCAGTATTTT.

The rearrangement links TRBV11-2 to TRBJ1-2; 12 bases agree with TRBD1. Per germline, CDR1 SGHAT and CDR2 FQNNGV. J lost 5 bases, V lost 5 bases, and 6 bases had no gene match. The CDR3 has 15 residues. The CDR3 DNA sequence: TGTGCCAGCAGCACCAGGGGACAGGGGGCATATGGCTACACCTTC. This codes for CASSTRGQGAYGYTF.

The genes are TRBV6-5 and TRBJ2-5; D is undetermined. CDR3 length equals 12 residues. Germline loops: CDR1 MNHEY, CDR2 SVGAGI. Trimming pared 6 bases from V and 5 bases from J, leaving 10 bases between. The CDR3 region is CASSSDLETQYF. CDR3 bases: TGTGCCAGCAGCTCAGACTTGGAGACCCAGTACTTC.

This clone was counted between two and nine times. The V and J genes are TRBV2 and TRBJ1-1, with D possibly TRBD1 on 5 matching bases. The CDR3 has 16 amino acids. Looked up from germline, CDR1 is SNHLY and CDR2 is FYNNEI. The ends were cut back, 1 base at V and 3 bases at J, with 15 bases in the middle. Written as DNA, the CDR3 is TGTGCCAGCAGTGAAGGACGGGGGAGGGAGTACACTGAAGCTTTCTTT. Encoded protein: CASSEGRGREYTEAFF.

The rearrangement uses TRBV11-2 and TRBJ2-2; D unresolved. Germline V gene sequence: CDR1 SGHAT, CDR2 FQNNGV. Between the trimmed V and J ends, which lost 3 bases and 0 bases, there was a span of 2 bases. The CDR3 has 13 residues. CDR3 bases: TGTGCCAGCAGCTTTACGAACACCGGGGAGCTGTTTTTT. It codes for CASSFTNTGELFF.

The chain has TRBV4-3 and TRBJ1-1; 7 positions agree with TRBD1. V dropped 1 base and J dropped 6; count of bases not matched to a gene: 8. The CDR3 consists of 15 residues. CDR1 and CDR2 from the germline V gene are LGHNA and YSLEER. The CDR3 reads CASSQVRAQGAEAFF. CDR3 bases: TGCGCCAGCAGCCAAGTACGAGCTCAGGGGGCTGAAGCTTTCTTT.

The rearrangement joins TRBV28 to TRBJ2-7, with TRBD1 as a possible D gene (9 bases). Germline V gene data show CDR1 as MDHEN and CDR2 as SYDVKM. Trimming left V 7 bases short and J 7 bases short, with 26 bases between. This CDR3 has 16 amino acids. The CDR3 here is CASIPGGASGQGEQYF. The CDR3 bases are TGTGCCAGCATCCCCGGGGGGGCTAGCGGACAGGGGGAGCAGTACTTC.

V and J are TRBV7-9 and TRBJ1-4; the D gene is possibly TRBD1 (5 bases). Deletions cut 4 bases from V and 8 bases from J, with 14 bases between. The germline CDR1 and CDR2 sequences are SEHNR and FQNEAQ (reference sequence). The CDR3 consists of 14 residues. The chain's CDR3 is CASSWAGREEKLFF. For the CDR3, the DNA is TGTGCCAGCAGCTGGGCAGGGAGGGAAGAAAAACTGTTTTTT.

The chain couples TRBV19 to TRBJ2-5, with 13 bases matching TRBD2. The CDR3 has 15 amino acids. The V segment lost 4 bases and the J segment 2 bases; nucleotides outside the gene matches: 1. Germline V gene lookup returns CDR1 LNHDA and CDR2 SQIVND (reference sequence). The CDR3 coding sequence is TGTGCCAGTAGTAGACTAGCGGGGGGACAAGAGACCCAGTACTTC. The encoded protein is CASSRLAGGQETQYF.

The chain employs TRBV18 and TRBJ2-7; 8 nucleotides line up with TRBD2. The germline V gene has CDR1 KGHSH and CDR2 LQKENI. This CDR3 has 14 amino acids. J lost 2 bases, V lost 1 base, and 1 base had no gene match. The CDR3 DNA is TGTGCCAGCTCACCACGGCGGGGGGCCTACGAGCAGTACTTC. Its protein product is CASSPRRGAYEQYF.

The CDR3 region has the DNA TGTGCCAGCAGTTACTCGAGTTCGGGTAGCGAAAAACTGTTTTTT. Translation: CASSYSSSGSEKLFF. The chain links TRBV6-5 to TRBJ1-4; unclear D gene. Germline CDR1 reads MNHEY; CDR2 reads SVGAGI. CDR3 length: 15 residues. V lost 0 bases and J 8 bases, leaving 13 bases between the germline ends.

The chain joins TRBV3-1 (or the pseudogene TRBV3-2) to TRBJ1-2, with a weak D call TRBD1 (5 bases). V dropped 0 bases and J dropped 3 bases, with 8 bases sitting between them. Germline-derived CDR1 and CDR2 are LGHDT and YNNKEL (reference sequence). CDR3 length: 14 amino acids. This CDR3 is CASSQDRADYGYTF. CDR3 nucleotides: TGTGCCAGCAGCCAAGACAGGGCCGACTATGGCTACACCTTC.

The chain uses TRBV9 and TRBJ2-1, with D hard to call. Germline-derived CDR1 and CDR2 are SGDLS and YYNGEE. Trimming pared 0 bases from V and 6 bases from J, leaving 7 bases between. There are 13 residues in the CDR3. DNA of the CDR3: TGTGCCAGCAGCGTAGGGCTAGTCAATGAGCAGTTCTTC. Translation: CASSVGLVNEQFF.